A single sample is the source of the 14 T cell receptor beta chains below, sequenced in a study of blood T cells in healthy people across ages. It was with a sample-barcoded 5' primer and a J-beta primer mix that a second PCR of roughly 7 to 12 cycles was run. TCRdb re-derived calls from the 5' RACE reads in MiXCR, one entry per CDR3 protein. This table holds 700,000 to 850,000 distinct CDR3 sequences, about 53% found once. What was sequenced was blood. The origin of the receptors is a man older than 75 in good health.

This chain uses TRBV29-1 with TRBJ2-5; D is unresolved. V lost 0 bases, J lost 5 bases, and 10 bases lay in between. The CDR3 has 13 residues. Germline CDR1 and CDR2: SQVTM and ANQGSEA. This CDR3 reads CSVEDVAGETQYF. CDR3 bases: TGCAGCGTTGAAGATGTGGCTGGGGAGACCCAGTACTTC.

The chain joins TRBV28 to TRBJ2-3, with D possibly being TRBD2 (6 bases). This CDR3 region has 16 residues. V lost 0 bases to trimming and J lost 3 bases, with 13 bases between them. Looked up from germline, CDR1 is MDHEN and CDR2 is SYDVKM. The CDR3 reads CASSLWSGVVTDTQYF. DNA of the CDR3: TGTGCCAGCAGTTTATGGTCGGGAGTTGTTACAGATACGCAGTATTTT.

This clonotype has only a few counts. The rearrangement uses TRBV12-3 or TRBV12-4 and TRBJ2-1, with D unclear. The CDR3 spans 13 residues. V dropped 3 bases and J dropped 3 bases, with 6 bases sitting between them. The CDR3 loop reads CASSFEIYNEQFF. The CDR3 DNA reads TGTGCCAGCAGTTTCGAGATCTACAATGAGCAGTTCTTC.

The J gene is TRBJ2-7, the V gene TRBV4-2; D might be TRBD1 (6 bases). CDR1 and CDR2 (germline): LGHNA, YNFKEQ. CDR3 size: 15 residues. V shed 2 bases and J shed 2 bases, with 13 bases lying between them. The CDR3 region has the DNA TGTGCCAGCAGCCAATTGAGGGGGTTAGCCTACGAGCAGTACTTC. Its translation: CASSQLRGLAYEQYF.

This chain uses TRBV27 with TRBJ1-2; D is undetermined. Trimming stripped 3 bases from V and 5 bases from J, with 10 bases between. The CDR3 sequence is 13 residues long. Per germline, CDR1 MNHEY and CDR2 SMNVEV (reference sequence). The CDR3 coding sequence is TGTGCCAGCAGTTTTGGCCAGCAGTATGGCTACACCTTC. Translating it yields CASSFGQQYGYTF.

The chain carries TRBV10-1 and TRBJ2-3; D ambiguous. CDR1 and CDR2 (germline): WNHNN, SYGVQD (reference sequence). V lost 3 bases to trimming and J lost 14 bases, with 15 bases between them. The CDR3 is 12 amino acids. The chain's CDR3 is CASSDVLGCAYF. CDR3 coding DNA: TGCGCCAGCAGTGATGTGCTTGGATGCGCGTATTTT.

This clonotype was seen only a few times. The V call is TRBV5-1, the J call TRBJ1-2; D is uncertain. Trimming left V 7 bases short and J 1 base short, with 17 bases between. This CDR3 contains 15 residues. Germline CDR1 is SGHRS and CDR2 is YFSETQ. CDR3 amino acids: CASSQSAAVNYGYTF. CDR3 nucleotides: TGCGCCAGCTCTCAGTCGGCGGCGGTTAACTATGGCTACACCTTC.

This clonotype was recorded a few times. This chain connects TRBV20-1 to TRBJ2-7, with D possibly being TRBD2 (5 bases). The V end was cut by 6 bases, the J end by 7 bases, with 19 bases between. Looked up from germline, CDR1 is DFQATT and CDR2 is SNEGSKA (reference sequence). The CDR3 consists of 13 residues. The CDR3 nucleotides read TGCAGTGCCCCCAGCGGTTGGTTAAGAGAGCAGTACTTC. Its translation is CSAPSGWLREQYF.

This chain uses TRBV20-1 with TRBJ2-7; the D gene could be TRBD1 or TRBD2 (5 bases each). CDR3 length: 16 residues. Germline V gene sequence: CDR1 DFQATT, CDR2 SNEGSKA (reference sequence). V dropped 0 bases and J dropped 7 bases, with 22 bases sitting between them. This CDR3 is CSARDPLRGAYGEQYF. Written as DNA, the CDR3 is TGCAGTGCTAGAGATCCCCTAAGGGGAGCGTACGGGGAGCAGTACTTC.

CDR3 sequence (DNA): TGTGCCAGCAGTTACACTAGCGGCCTACAATATGAGCAGTACTTC. Protein product: CASSYTSGLQYEQYF. V gene TRBV6-6 combines with J gene TRBJ2-5; 8 bases align to TRBD2. This CDR3 region has 15 residues. The ends lost 2 bases at V and 11 bases at J; junction bases unmatched: 13. The germline V gene has CDR1 MNHNY and CDR2 SVGAGI (reference sequence).

The CDR3 loop is CASSRGRSGTDTQYF. CDR3 DNA: TGTGCCAGCAGCCGAGGACGGTCGGGCACAGATACGCAGTATTTT. This sequence joins TRBV7-3 and TRBJ2-3; D is uncertain. Trimming cost V 5 bases and J 1 base, with 13 bases left between them. CDR1 is SGHTA and CDR2 is FQGTGA in the germline V gene. This CDR3 contains 15 residues.

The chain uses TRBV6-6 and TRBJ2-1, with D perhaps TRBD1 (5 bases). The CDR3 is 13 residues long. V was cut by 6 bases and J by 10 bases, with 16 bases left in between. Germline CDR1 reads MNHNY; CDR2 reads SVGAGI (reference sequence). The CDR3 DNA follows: TGTGCCAGCAGCCAGGGCCGTACCAGGGAGCAGTTCTTC. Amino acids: CASSQGRTREQFF.

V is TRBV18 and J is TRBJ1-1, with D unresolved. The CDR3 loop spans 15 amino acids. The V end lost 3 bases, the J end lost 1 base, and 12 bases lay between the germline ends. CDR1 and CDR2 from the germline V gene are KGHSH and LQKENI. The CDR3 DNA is TGTGCCAGCTCACCGTCCAGGTTCCCGAACACTGAAGCTTTCTTT. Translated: CASSPSRFPNTEAFF. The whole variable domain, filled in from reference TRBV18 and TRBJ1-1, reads NAGVMQNPRHLVRRRGQEARLRCSPMKGHSHVYWYRQLPEEGLKFMVYLQKENIIDESGMPKERFSAEFPKEGPSILRIQQVVRGDSAAYFCASSPSRFPNTEAFFGQGTRLTVV.

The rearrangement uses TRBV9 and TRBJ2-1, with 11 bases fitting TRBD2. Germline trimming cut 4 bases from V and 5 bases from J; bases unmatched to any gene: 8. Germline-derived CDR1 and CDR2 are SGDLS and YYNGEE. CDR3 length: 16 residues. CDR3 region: CASSITSGSRNNEQFF. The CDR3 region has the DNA TGTGCCAGCAGCATCACTAGCGGGAGTCGTAACAATGAGCAGTTCTTC.